The clone carrying this T cell receptor (beta chain) was counted a few times. The data were taken from a study of shared clonotypes between healthy human individuals. TCRdb's copy holds only in-frame clones and misses some; the assay was immunoSEQ multiplex PCR. This sample yields more than 2 million clones, of which approximately 94% are seen a single time; about 0.13% belongs to the top ten. This CDR3 is built from 14 residues. V trimming: 6 bases; J trimming: 2 bases; junction bases outside the gene matches: 4. Per the germline V gene, CDR1 is SNHLY and CDR2 is FYNNEI. The sample taken for sequencing was naive CD4+ T cells sorted from blood. Subset specified: CD45RA+ positively selected. The V call is TRBV2, the J call TRBJ2-7, with 10 bases matching TRBD2. This TCR derives from a man aged 18 to 30 in good health. The CDR3 sequence is CASRWTSGTYEQYF. The DNA for the CDR3 is TGTGCCAGCAGATGGACTAGCGGCACCTACGAGCAGTACTTC. Together with reference TRBV2 and TRBJ2-7, the CDR3 gives the full variable domain: EPEVTQTPSHQVTQMGQEVILRCVPISNHLYFYWYRQILGQKVEFLVSFYNNEISEKSEIFDDQFSVERPDGSNFTLKIRSTKLEDSAMYFCASRWTSGTYEQYFGPGTRLTVT.